This T cell receptor beta chain was obtained from a study of T cell changes during pregnancy in multiple sclerosis. This clone was picked up one time. V dropped 2 bases and J dropped 4 bases, with 12 bases sitting between them. CDR3 length equals 15 residues. Germline CDR1 reads MGHRA; CDR2 reads YSYEKL. The table came from immunoSEQ multiplex PCR; TCRdb's copy has only in-frame clones and leaves some out. The sample carries approximately 72,000 clones, about 93% recorded once. The TCR was taken from a female donor in good health, enrolled as a control in a pregnancy study. The chain links TRBV4-1 to TRBJ2-1, with TRBD2 as a possible D gene (6 bases). Sequenced material: peripheral blood, taken in the first trimester of pregnancy. CDR3 sequence reads: CASSQRLGWYNEQFF. The CDR3 DNA sequence: TGCGCCAGCAGCCAACGACTAGGATGGTACAATGAGCAGTTCTTC.